The 17 T cell receptor beta chains below all came from one sample that was sequenced in a study of esophageal squamous cell carcinoma under preoperative chemotherapy. Time point defined: before preoperative PTX-NDP chemotherapy. TCRdb recomputed calls from the PCR reads with MiXCR, one row per CDR3 protein. Seen here are 15,000 or so distinct CDR3 sequences, approximately 48% observed once, and the top ten hold 25% to 35%. Sample acquisition took place from a patient given preoperative chemotherapy. These receptors were taken from a human donor with esophageal squamous cell carcinoma. The donor label of this sample is uncertain.

The table lists this clonotype with a few counts. This sequence joins TRBV7-2 and TRBJ2-7, with 8 bases fitting TRBD1. The CDR3 is 15 amino acids. With 1 base clipped from V and 4 bases from J, the junction kept 6 bases outside the gene matches. The V gene's germline CDR1 is SGHTA and CDR2 FQGNSA. The CDR3 DNA follows: TGTGCCAGCAGCTTAGGGGGGGACAGGTTGTACGAGCAGTACTTC. The encoded protein is CASSLGGDRLYEQYF.

Only a few counts were recorded for this clonotype. The chain has TRBV7-9 and TRBJ1-3; no clear D. Per germline, CDR1 SEHNR and CDR2 FQNEAQ (reference sequence). V was cut by 2 bases and J by 0 bases, with 2 bases left in between. The CDR3 has 13 residues. This CDR3 is CASSLSSGNTIYF. CDR3 nucleotide sequence: TGTGCCAGCAGCTTAAGCTCTGGAAACACCATATATTTT.

This clonotype showed up many times. The rearrangement links TRBV7-2 to TRBJ2-3; 9 bases are a match to TRBD2. Germline V CDR1 and CDR2: SGHTA, FQGNSA. This CDR3 has 15 residues. V dropped 3 bases and J dropped 3; count of bases not matched to a gene: 4. In DNA, the CDR3 is TGTGCCAGCAGCTTGACTAGCGGAGAGACAGATACGCAGTATTTT. Translation: CASSLTSGETDTQYF.

The CDR3 is CASSPILSGRRQFF. The CDR3, as DNA: TGTGCCAGCAGTCCTATTCTTAGCGGGAGAAGGCAGTTCTTC. The gene calls are TRBV12-3 or TRBV12-4 and TRBJ2-5; TRBD2 agrees at 9 bases. The tail of the sequence fits TRBJ2-1 better, so the J call may be wrong. The CDR3 contains 14 residues.

This chain links TRBV4-2 with TRBJ2-1; D possibly corresponds to TRBD2 (6 bases). Matching the DNA end better, TRBJ2-7 makes the J call doubtful. This CDR3 contains 16 residues. Germline assignment: CDR1 LGHNA and CDR2 YNFKEQ. The CDR3 here is CASSQESLRGSNEQYF. The CDR3 DNA sequence: TGTGCCAGCAGCCAAGAATCGCTGCGGGGATCTAACGAGCAGTACTTC.

This clonotype occurred once. The chain has TRBV12-3 or TRBV12-4 and TRBJ1-1, with a possible D match to TRBD1 (5 bases). V dropped 3 bases and J dropped 3 bases, with 8 bases sitting between them. The CDR3 runs to 13 residues. The CDR3 is CASSLGQYTEAFF. The CDR3 DNA reads as TGTGCCAGCAGTTTGGGGCAGTACACTGAAGCTTTCTTT.

The table lists this clonotype with a few counts. The chain couples TRBV20-1 to TRBJ2-1; TRBD2 matches at 10 bases. In germline, CDR1 is DFQATT, CDR2 SNEGSKA (reference sequence). V was pared by 1 base and J by 6 bases, with 6 bases of the junction left unmatched. This CDR3 has 15 amino acids. CDR3 in amino acids: CSARALAGVINEQFF. The CDR3, as DNA: TGCAGTGCTAGAGCCCTAGCGGGAGTAATCAATGAGCAGTTCTTC.

The chain couples TRBV12-3 or TRBV12-4 to TRBJ2-4, with D possibly matching TRBD1 (6 bases). The CDR3 covers 18 residues. Between the trimmed V and J ends, which lost 3 bases and 13 bases, there was a span of 31 bases. Written as DNA, the CDR3 is TGTGCCAGCAGTTTGGGGCCCGACGAGGGGGTTGACCAAAAGATCCAGTACTTC. It is translated as CASSLGPDEGVDQKIQYF.

The J gene is TRBJ2-1, the V gene TRBV11-3; D ambiguous. V lost 1 base and J 4 bases, leaving 8 bases between the germline ends. The CDR3 is 14 amino acids. The germline V gene has CDR1 SGHNT and CDR2 YENEEA. The chain's CDR3 is CASSLVNRYNEQFF. In DNA, the CDR3 is TGTGCCAGCAGCTTAGTGAACAGATACAATGAGCAGTTCTTC.

The gene calls are TRBV28 and TRBJ2-5; possibly TRBD2 for D (5 bases). V lost 4 bases, J lost 2 bases, and 14 bases lay in between. The CDR3 consists of 15 residues. Germline V gene lookup returns CDR1 MDHEN and CDR2 SYDVKM. In nucleotides, the CDR3 is TGTGCCAGCAGTTCGATTACTAGGAGGCAAGAGACCCAGTACTTC. Protein product: CASSSITRRQETQYF.

The chain couples TRBV7-4 to TRBJ2-3, with D possibly TRBD2 on 5 matching bases. The end of the DNA aligns better with TRBJ2-5, so the J call may be wrong. The CDR3 is 17 residues long. Germline-derived CDR1 and CDR2 are SGHVT and SQSDAQ. This chain's CDR3 is CASSLGSEDPFQETQYF. The DNA for the CDR3 is TGTGCCAGCAGCTTAGGGTCGGAGGACCCCTTCCAAGAGACCCAGTACTTC.

This clonotype was seen a handful of times. V gene TRBV5-1 combines with J gene TRBJ2-1; 14 nucleotides match TRBD2. The last part of the DNA fits TRBJ2-5 better; the J call may be wrong. CDR1 is SGHRS, CDR2 YFSETQ, per germline. The CDR3 sequence is 18 residues long. The CDR3 is CASSSGTSGRVILETQYF. The CDR3 DNA reads TGCGCCAGCAGCAGCGGGACTAGCGGGAGAGTGATTTTAGAGACCCAGTACTTC.

V gene TRBV29-1 combines with J gene TRBJ1-1, with 8 bases lining up with TRBD1. The CDR3 spans 14 residues. Germline V gives CDR1 SQVTM, CDR2 ANQGSEA. Unmatched junction bases numbered 5, after V lost 5 bases and J lost 0 bases. The CDR3 DNA sequence: TGCAGCGTTCTGACAGGGGCCATGAACACTGAAGCTTTCTTT. Amino acid sequence: CSVLTGAMNTEAFF.

To note about this clonotype: Given the absence of the conserved phenylalanine or tryptophan at the CDR3 end, a read error is likely. The limits of the CDR3 on the DNA are not certain, so only TCRdb's listed CDR3 is given. The chain couples TRBV7-2 to TRBJ2-5; the D call of TRBD2 is as the table states it, not checked on the DNA. Germline V gene data show CDR1 as SGHTA and CDR2 as FQGNSA. The CDR3 numbers 17 amino acids, ends counted. The CDR3 sequence: CASSLGTSGINEQYFGP.

This clonotype appeared once. V usage is TRBV7-2 and J usage is TRBJ2-2, with D uncertain. The CDR3 is made up of 19 amino acids. V lost 3 bases, J lost 0 bases, and 20 bases lay in between. Germline assignment: CDR1 SGHTA and CDR2 FQGNSA. The CDR3 DNA sequence: TGTGCCAGCAGCTTGTCAATCGACCCCGGCTTCGCGAACACCGGGGAGCTGTTTTTT. Residues: CASSLSIDPGFANTGELFF.

V gene TRBV12-5 combines with J gene TRBJ2-5, with 8 bases identical to TRBD2. This CDR3 has 16 residues. J lost 2 bases, V lost 1 base, and 6 bases had no gene match. Looked up from germline, CDR1 is LGHNT and CDR2 is FRNRAP. The CDR3 nucleotides are TGTGCTAGTGGTTTGGGACAAGCGGGAGCTCAAGAGACCCAGTACTTC. This sequence encodes CASGLGQAGAQETQYF.

This chain joins TRBV7-2 and TRBJ2-3, with D unclear. CDR3 length equals 12 residues. Germline lookup yields CDR1 SGHTA and CDR2 FQGNSA. Trimming took off 6 bases at V and 0 bases at J, with 4 bases between the two ends. CDR3 protein: CASSQSTDTQYF. Here the CDR3 DNA reads TGTGCCAGCAGTCAAAGCACAGATACGCAGTATTTT.